This entry lists 26 T cell receptor beta chains sequenced from one sample in a study of Graves' ophthalmopathy and Graves' hyperthyroidism. TCR beta CDR3 regions were amplified from RNA transcripts. A first-round RT-PCR used HTBI primers, followed by a second-round multiplex PCR. TCRdb processed the multiplex PCR reads anew with MiXCR; each CDR3 protein has one entry. Of around 1.1 million distinct CDR3 sequences in the sample, about two fifths were seen once. Sample: peripheral blood or thyroid tissue (not recorded which). These receptors all come from an adult man with Graves' hyperthyroidism.

This clonotype was observed a handful of times. Germline and junction disagree at one end, which may indicate a read error. This chain uses TRBV7-2 with TRBJ2-7, with 8 bases identical to TRBD2. CDR1 and CDR2 from the germline V gene are SGHTA and FQGNSA. This CDR3 comprises 15 residues. The DNA of the CDR3 is TGCGCCAGCAGCCATCTCCCGGGACTAGAGTTCGAGCAGTACTTC. Translation: CASSHLPGLEFEQYF.

This clonotype appeared many times. The chain is built from TRBV20-1 and TRBJ2-7; TRBD2 aligns across 8 bases. The junction had 5 bases not matched to a gene; V was cut back by 0 bases and J by 4 bases. The CDR3 is 14 residues long. CDR1 DFQATT and CDR2 SNEGSKA come from the germline V gene (reference sequence). Here the CDR3 DNA reads TGCAGTGCTAGAGATTCCAGCGGGGGATACGAGCAGTACTTC. Protein sequence: CSARDSSGGYEQYF.

The chain combines TRBV7-8 with TRBJ1-1, with 8 bases matching TRBD1. The trim removed 7 bases at V and 4 bases at J, leaving 8 bases unmatched. Germline V lookup: CDR1 SGHVS, CDR2 FQNEAQ. There are 14 residues in the CDR3. The CDR3 region has the DNA TGTGCCAGCACCTCCGGGACAGGCCCCACTGAAGCTTTCTTT. Translated, it gives CASTSGTGPTEAFF.

V gene TRBV20-1 combines with J gene TRBJ1-6; TRBD1 aligns across 9 bases. The CDR3 has 14 residues. Germline CDR1 is DFQATT and CDR2 is SNEGSKA (reference sequence). Unmatched junction bases numbered 5, after V lost 3 bases and J lost 8 bases. The CDR3 sequence: CSASGTGYDSPLHF. CDR3 bases: TGCAGTGCTAGCGGGACAGGGTATGATTCACCCCTCCACTTT.

This clonotype was observed many times. Here the CDR3 DNA reads TGTGCCAGCAGCCCTTCCGGACAAAACTATGGCTACACCTTC. Its translation is CASSPSGQNYGYTF. This chain joins TRBV11-2 and TRBJ1-2; D is perhaps TRBD1 (5 bases). This CDR3 contains 14 residues. Germline-derived CDR1 and CDR2 are SGHAT and FQNNGV. V was cut by 5 bases and J by 2 bases, with 12 bases left in between.

As to this clonotype: This may be a read error, as it is one base from a much larger clone. The chain joins TRBV11-2 to TRBJ2-7; TRBD1 is a possible D gene (5 bases). Germline V gene sequence: CDR1 SGHAT, CDR2 FQNNGV. The CDR3 length is 14 residues. CDR3 DNA sequence: TGTGCCAGCAGCGTAGTAGGGGAATTGTACGGGCAGTACTTC. It codes for CASSVVGELYGQYF.

Points on this clonotype: This may be a read error: a much more frequent sequence differs by one nucleotide. J is TRBJ1-1 and V is TRBV25-1, with D possibly being TRBD1 (6 bases). In germline, CDR1 is MGHDK, CDR2 SYGVNS. This CDR3 comprises 16 residues. Trimming took off 5 bases at V and 1 base at J, with 17 bases between the two ends. The CDR3 DNA reads TGTGCCAGCAGTTGCCACAGGGATGTTACGAACACTGAAGCTTTCTTT. It is translated as CASSCHRDVTNTEAFF.

Concerning this clonotype: A much larger clone differs by one base, so this may be a read error. The chain combines TRBV9 with TRBJ1-5; maybe TRBD1 (5 bases). The CDR3 length is 14 residues. Germline V gene lookup returns CDR1 SGDLS and CDR2 YYNGEE. V was clipped by 7 bases and J by 10 bases, with 21 bases between them. The CDR3 DNA reads TGTGCCAGCGGCCCGGGGAAGGCAGGGAGACCCCAGCATTTT. Translated: CASGPGKAGRPQHF.

The genes are TRBV5-6 and TRBJ1-4; D remains unclear. V lost 2 bases, J lost 11 bases, and 10 bases lay in between. The CDR3 is made up of 12 amino acids. Germline CDR1 is SGHDT and CDR2 is YYEEEE. CDR3 sequence reads: CASSFYMDKLFF. CDR3 bases: TGTGCCAGCAGCTTTTATATGGATAAACTGTTTTTT. Full variable domain (remainder filled in from reference TRBV5-6 and TRBJ1-4): DAGVTQSPTHLIKTRGQQVTLRCSPKSGHDTVSWYQQALGQGPQFIFQYYEEEERQRGNFPDRFSGHQFPNYSSELNVNALLLGDSALYLCASSFYMDKLFFGSGTQLSVL.

The J gene is TRBJ1-6, the V gene TRBV9, with TRBD1 matching over 7 bases. There are 11 residues in the CDR3. After removal of 3 bases from V and 16 bases from J, the junction contained 4 bases not matched to a gene. Germline V lookup: CDR1 SGDLS, CDR2 YYNGEE. The CDR3 loop reads CASSAGGPLHF. Written as DNA, the CDR3 is TGTGCCAGCAGCGCAGGGGGACCTCTCCACTTT.

CDR3 sequence (DNA): TGTGCCAGCAGCTTAGATGGCAGGGGACGGTACACCTTC. Translating gives CASSLDGRGRYTF. The chain uses TRBV7-2 and TRBJ1-2; D may be TRBD1 (6 bases). The CDR3 contains 13 residues. In germline, CDR1 is SGHTA, CDR2 FQGNSA. V dropped 1 base and J dropped 11 bases, with 14 bases sitting between them. Supplemented by reference TRBV7-2 and TRBJ1-2, the full variable domain reads GAGVSQSPSNKVTEKGKDVELRCDPISGHTALYWYRQSLGQGLEFLIYFQGNSAPDKSGLPSDRFSAERTGGSVSTLTIQRTQQEDSAVYLCASSLDGRGRYTFGSGTRLTVV.

This clonotype was seen a handful of times. The rearrangement uses TRBV19 and TRBJ2-7; TRBD2 aligns across 11 bases. Losses at the gene ends were 4 bases for V and 3 bases for J; bases not matched to a gene: 11. CDR3 length equals 17 residues. The germline CDR1 and CDR2 sequences are LNHDA and SQIVND (reference sequence). The CDR3 loop reads CASSSPSLAGGSYEQYF. The CDR3 nucleotides are TGTGCCAGTAGTAGTCCGTCTCTAGCGGGAGGAAGCTACGAGCAGTACTTC.

Regarding this clonotype: Germline and junction disagree at one end, which may indicate a read error. CDR3 loop: CASSLETGYTGELFF. The CDR3 DNA follows: TGTGCCAGCAGCCTCGAGACAGGATACACCGGGGAGCTGTTTTTT. The J gene is TRBJ2-2, the V gene TRBV4-1; perhaps TRBD1 as D (6 bases). Germline assignment: CDR1 MGHRA and CDR2 YSYEKL. This CDR3 is built from 15 residues.

On this clonotype: The conserved phenylalanine or tryptophan is not found at the CDR3 terminus, so this likely reflects a read error. The limits of the CDR3 on the DNA are not certain, so only TCRdb's listed CDR3 is given. V gene TRBV12-3 or TRBV12-4 combines with J gene TRBJ1-2; the table calls TRBD1, which could not be checked here. The length of the CDR3 is 10 amino acids, counting both ends. CDR3 loop: CASSLAPGTG.

This clonotype has more than one count but fewer than ten. V gene TRBV6-5 combines with J gene TRBJ1-3; D is uncertain. CDR3 length equals 15 residues. V lost 7 bases and J 4 bases, leaving 17 bases between the germline ends. CDR1 and CDR2 (germline): MNHEY, SVGAGI. The CDR3 DNA reads TGTGCCAGCACCGACGGGGTTTCGTCAGGAAACACCATATATTTT. Translation: CASTDGVSSGNTIYF.

This clonotype has at least ten counts. The V gene is TRBV13, the J gene TRBJ1-1; weak D call: TRBD1 (5 bases). CDR1 and CDR2 from the germline V gene are PRHDT and FYEKMQ (reference sequence). This CDR3 comprises 11 residues. Trimming pared 5 bases from V and 7 bases from J, leaving 8 bases between. CDR3 region: CASSRQIEAFF. In nucleotides, the CDR3 is TGTGCCAGCAGCCGACAGATTGAAGCTTTCTTT.

V and J are TRBV25-1 and TRBJ1-6; D uncertain. Germline V gene lookup returns CDR1 MGHDK and CDR2 SYGVNS. The CDR3 consists of 13 residues. The CDR3 region has the DNA TGTGTCAGATTCGACGGGAGTAATTCACCCCTCCACTTT. It is translated as CVRFDGSNSPLHF.

The V and J genes are TRBV7-9 and TRBJ2-7, with TRBD1 matching over 7 bases. CDR1 and CDR2 (germline): SEHNR, FQNEAQ (reference sequence). The V segment lost 1 base and the J segment 3 bases; nucleotides outside the gene matches: 6. The CDR3 contains 15 residues. Here the CDR3 DNA reads TGTGCCAGCAGCTTAGGACAGGGATTGGACTACGAGCAGTACTTC. This translates into CASSLGQGLDYEQYF.

This clonotype was seen ten or more times. This chain links TRBV7-2 with TRBJ1-2, with 7 bases that match TRBD1. The V and J ends lost 1 base and 8 bases, in that order; junction bases with no gene match: 7. Germline assignment: CDR1 SGHTA and CDR2 FQGNSA. This CDR3 region has 14 residues. The CDR3: CASSLVGQVFGYTF. Here the CDR3 DNA reads TGTGCCAGCAGCTTAGTTGGACAGGTCTTCGGCTACACCTTC.

The chain carries TRBV9 and TRBJ2-7, with D hard to call. Between the trimmed V and J ends, which lost 2 bases and 1 base, there was a span of 10 bases. Looked up from germline, CDR1 is SGDLS and CDR2 is YYNGEE. This CDR3 is 14 amino acids long. CDR3 residues: CASSVLDWSYEQYF. Written as DNA, the CDR3 is TGTGCCAGCAGCGTCCTAGATTGGTCCTACGAGCAGTACTTC.

This clonotype has at least ten counts. The chain employs TRBV20-1 and TRBJ2-7, with no clear D. This CDR3 comprises 14 residues. Trimming removed 4 bases from V and 3 bases from J, with 16 bases in between. Per the germline V gene, CDR1 is DFQATT and CDR2 is SNEGSKA (reference sequence). This CDR3 is CSAIRRGKDYEQYF. The CDR3 nucleotides read TGCAGTGCTATACGCCGAGGCAAAGACTACGAGCAGTACTTC.

This clonotype was observed a handful of times. V gene TRBV10-2 combines with J gene TRBJ2-2, with 10 bases fitting TRBD2. Germline V gene data show CDR1 as WSHSY and CDR2 as SAAADI. This CDR3 has 16 residues. V lost 4 bases to trimming and J lost 1 base; unmatched junction nucleotides: 3. The CDR3 coding sequence is TGCGCCAGCAGTGCCGGACTAGCGGTGAACACCGGGGAGCTGTTTTTT. Its protein product is CASSAGLAVNTGELFF.

The chain recombines TRBV19 with TRBJ2-2; TRBD2 aligns across 8 bases. Looked up from germline, CDR1 is LNHDA and CDR2 is SQIVND (reference sequence). The V segment lost 7 bases and the J segment 5 bases; nucleotides outside the gene matches: 15. The CDR3 is made up of 17 amino acids. The CDR3 reads CASIPSLAEEGTGELFF. Here the CDR3 DNA reads TGTGCCAGTATCCCGTCACTAGCGGAGGAGGGAACCGGGGAGCTGTTTTTT.

The gene calls are TRBV27 and TRBJ1-2; 9 nucleotides align to TRBD1. Germline loops: CDR1 MNHEY, CDR2 SMNVEV (reference sequence). The CDR3 length is 14 residues. V was pared by 5 bases and J by 6 bases, with 7 bases of the junction left unmatched. The CDR3 DNA reads as TGTGCCAGCAGTACCACCGGGACAGGGAATGGCTACACCTTC. This sequence encodes CASSTTGTGNGYTF.

In regard to this clonotype: This could be a read error, since a much larger clone is one nucleotide away. This sequence joins TRBV12-3 or TRBV12-4 and TRBJ2-5; D not resolved. With the DNA end fitting TRBJ2-7 better, the J assignment may be wrong. This CDR3 is 13 amino acids long. The CDR3 nucleotides read TGTGCCAGCAGGTTACTGGGTACCTACGAGCAGTACTTC. The encoded protein is CASRLLGTYEQYF.

This clonotype was detected once. The chain couples TRBV12-3 or TRBV12-4 to TRBJ2-5; 8 bases fit TRBD1. This CDR3 is 15 amino acids long. J gave up 10 bases and V 5 bases, and 15 bases lay outside the gene matches. DNA for the CDR3: TGTGCCAGCAGTCACGGGACAGGCAGACATGGCGGCCAGTACTTC. It encodes CASSHGTGRHGGQYF.